This passage covers 6 T cell receptor beta chains from one sample sequenced in a study of cytomegalovirus exposure and HLA in healthy donors. The PCR employed 60 Vbeta primers together with 13 Jbeta primers. Profiling relied on immunoSEQ multiplex PCR, and the TCRdb table lists in-frame clones only, not all of them. The repertoire consists of roughly 100,000 clones, with around 70% occurring once and the leading ten covering approximately 0.8%. The sample taken for sequencing was PBMCs. These receptor sequences come from a boy younger than 18 in good health and CMV-seronegative.

The chain combines TRBV27 with TRBJ2-7; 7 bases line up with TRBD1. The CDR3 is 13 residues long. The junction had 5 bases not matched to a gene; V was cut back by 5 bases and J by 4 bases. The germline gives CDR1 MNHEY, CDR2 SMNVEV (reference sequence). The CDR3 loop reads CASSIRDRYEQYF. For the CDR3, the DNA is TGTGCCAGCAGTATCCGGGACAGATACGAGCAGTACTTC.

CDR3 loop: CASSQEVGAEETQYF. CDR3 in DNA: TGTGCCAGCAGCCAAGAAGTGGGGGCGGAGGAGACCCAGTACTTC. The J gene is TRBJ2-5, the V gene TRBV4-2; D is perhaps TRBD1 (6 bases). The CDR3 sequence is 15 residues long. From germline, CDR1 is LGHNA and CDR2 YNFKEQ. V gave up 0 bases and J gave up 5 bases, with 13 bases separating them.

This clone was seen a handful of times. The chain recombines TRBV5-6 with TRBJ2-1; no clear D gene. The germline gives CDR1 SGHDT, CDR2 YYEEEE. The CDR3 extends over 13 amino acids. Trimming took 4 bases from V and 3 from J, leaving 8 bases between them. The CDR3 DNA reads as TGTGCCAGCAGCCCGAACGGCTACAATGAGCAGTTCTTC. The encoded protein is CASSPNGYNEQFF. Looking up the rest from reference TRBV5-6 and TRBJ2-1 gives the full variable domain: DAGVTQSPTHLIKTRGQQVTLRCSPKSGHDTVSWYQQALGQGPQFIFQYYEEEERQRGNFPDRFSGHQFPNYSSELNVNALLLGDSALYLCASSPNGYNEQFFGPGTRLTVL.

In its sample, this clone was seen once. This chain joins TRBV21-1 and TRBJ2-7; TRBD1 is taken as the D call from the table, unchecked against the DNA. TRBV21-1 is shown as a pseudogene. The CDR3 is made up of 16 amino acids. CDR3 in amino acids: CASSNDRTGAEYEQYF. The CDR3 DNA is TGTGCCAGCAGCAACGATCGGACAGGGGCAGAATACGAGCAGTACTTC.

The J gene is TRBJ1-2, the V gene TRBV9, with TRBD1 as a possible D gene (5 bases). Germline CDR1 reads SGDLS; CDR2 reads YYNGEE. Trimming took off 4 bases at V and 0 bases at J, with 13 bases between the two ends. The CDR3 consists of 15 residues. The CDR3 protein is CASSRSGITNYGYTF. CDR3 DNA sequence: TGTGCCAGCAGCCGATCAGGGATAACTAACTATGGCTACACCTTC. Drawing the rest from reference TRBV9 and TRBJ1-2, the complete variable domain is DSGVTQTPKHLITATGQRVTLRCSPRSGDLSVYWYQQSLDQGLQFLIQYYNGEERAKGNILERFSAQQFPDLHSELNLSSLELGDSALYFCASSRSGITNYGYTFGSGTRLTVV.

The V gene is TRBV2, the J gene TRBJ2-2; 13 bases map to TRBD2. Germline V gene lookup returns CDR1 SNHLY and CDR2 FYNNEI. The junction had 5 bases not matched to a gene; V was cut back by 10 bases and J by 6 bases. CDR3 length: 14 amino acids. The CDR3: CATGLAGVAGELFF. The CDR3 DNA reads TGTGCCACAGGACTAGCGGGAGTGGCCGGGGAGCTGTTTTTT.